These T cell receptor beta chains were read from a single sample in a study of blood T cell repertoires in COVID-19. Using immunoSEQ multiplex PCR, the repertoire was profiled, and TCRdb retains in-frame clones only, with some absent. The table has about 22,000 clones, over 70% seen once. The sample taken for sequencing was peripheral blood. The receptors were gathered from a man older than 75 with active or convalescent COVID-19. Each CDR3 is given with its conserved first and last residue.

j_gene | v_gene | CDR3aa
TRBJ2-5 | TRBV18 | CASSTAGDGQETQYF
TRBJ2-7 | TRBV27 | CASSLMAGGPYEQYF
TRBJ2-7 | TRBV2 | CASSGQGYDYEQYF
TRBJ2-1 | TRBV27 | CASSIGQYNEQFF
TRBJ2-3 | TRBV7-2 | CASSLGLASDTQYF
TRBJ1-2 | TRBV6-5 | CASSHGDGKYGYTF
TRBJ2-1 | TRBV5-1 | CASSVGFLAETYNEQFF
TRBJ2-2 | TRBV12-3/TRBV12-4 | CASTRTGELFF
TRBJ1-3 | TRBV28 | CASSRGLNTIYF
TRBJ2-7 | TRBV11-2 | CASSRSGDLEEQYF
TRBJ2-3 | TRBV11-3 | CASSLQGRSTDTQYF
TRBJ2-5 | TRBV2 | CASSDGGRAETQYF
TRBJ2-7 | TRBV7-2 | CASSLGPSYEQYF
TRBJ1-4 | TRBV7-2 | CASSLQTGTGGEKLFF
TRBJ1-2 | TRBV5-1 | CASSLGGNPTSLSFYGYTF
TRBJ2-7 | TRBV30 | CAWSDGDRGVYEQYF
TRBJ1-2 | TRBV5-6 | CASSLKGARLEGYTF
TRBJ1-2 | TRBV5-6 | CASTPTGIYGYTF
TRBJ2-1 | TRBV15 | CATSRPIQGNEQFF
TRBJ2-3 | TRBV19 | CASSRGLAGARTDTQYF
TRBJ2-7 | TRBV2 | CASSRQIGYEQYF
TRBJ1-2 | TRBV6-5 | CASHREGLGGGYTF